Listed here is a single T cell receptor (beta chain). Antigen specificity is unknown. This table comes from immunoSEQ multiplex PCR, and its TCRdb copy is limited to in-frame clones, with some not included. The sample has 400,000 to 500,000 clones, more than 75% seen once. The sample originates from a study of Ad26.COV2.S vaccination and SARS-CoV-2 variants. General study results and limits: Substantial post-vaccination breadth of spike-specific CD8+ and CD4+ T cell responses was reported.

This CDR3 spans 13 amino acids. The junction had 4 bases not matched to a gene; V was cut back by 2 bases and J by 3 bases. Germline CDR1 and CDR2: GTSNPN and SVGIG (reference sequence). Treatment described: 15 to 20 received Ad26.COV2.S at low or high dose, single or two shots; roughly five received placebo; per-sample allocation not given. After the first vaccine or placebo injection, samples were drawn on day 63. V usage is TRBV30 and J usage is TRBJ2-7; 7 nucleotides match TRBD1. The sequence was obtained from a person between 18 and 65 years old who received the Ad26.COV2.S COVID-19 vaccine or a placebo. The sample was peripheral blood, taken in a trial of Ad26.COV2.S vaccine versus placebo. This CDR3 is CAWSTGQHYEQYF. The CDR3 DNA follows: TGTGCCTGGAGTACGGGACAGCACTACGAGCAGTACTTC.